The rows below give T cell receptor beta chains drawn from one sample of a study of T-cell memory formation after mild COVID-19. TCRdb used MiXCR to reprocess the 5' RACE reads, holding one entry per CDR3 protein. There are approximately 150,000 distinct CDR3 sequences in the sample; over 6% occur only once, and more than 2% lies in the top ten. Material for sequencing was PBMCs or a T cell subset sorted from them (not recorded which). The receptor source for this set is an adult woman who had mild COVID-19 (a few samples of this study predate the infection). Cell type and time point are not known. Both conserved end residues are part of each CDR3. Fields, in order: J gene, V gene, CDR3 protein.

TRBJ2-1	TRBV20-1	CSARARNSYNEQFF
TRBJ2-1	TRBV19	CASSSGTSGSYEQFF
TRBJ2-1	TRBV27	CASRPLGGSSYNEQFF
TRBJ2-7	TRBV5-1	CASSLGVELPHYEQYF
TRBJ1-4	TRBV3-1	CASSRNEKLFF
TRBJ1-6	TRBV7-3	CASSLIEGRGGPF
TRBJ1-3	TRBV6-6	CASTGGNSGNTIYF
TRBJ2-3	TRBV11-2	CASSPQLASTDTQYF
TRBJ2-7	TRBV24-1	CATSDTREGNYEQYF
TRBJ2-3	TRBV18	CASSPNQGLPTDTQYF
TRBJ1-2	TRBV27	CASSQTRQRPYGYTF
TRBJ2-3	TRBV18	CASSPPKLAGGYTQYF
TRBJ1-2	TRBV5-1	CASSPGTSDGYTF
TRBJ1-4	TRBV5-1	CASSPRTAYLEKLFF
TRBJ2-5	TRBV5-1	CASSWGGEGVETQYF
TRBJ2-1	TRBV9	CASIATSGSYNEQFF
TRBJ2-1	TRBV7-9	CASLYQRTSGRMRQFF
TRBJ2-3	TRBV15	CATSRAGGPSTDTQYF
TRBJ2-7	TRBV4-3	CASSQVYRDRTYEQYF
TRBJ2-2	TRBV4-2	CASSPNPEGSAGELFF
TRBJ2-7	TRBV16	CASSQRRVYEQYF
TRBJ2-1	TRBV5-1	CASRGVIASYNEQFF
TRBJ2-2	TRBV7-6	CASSLASGGNTGELFF
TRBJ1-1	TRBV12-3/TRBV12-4	CASTKDSPYTEAFF